This T cell receptor beta chain is drawn from a study of tumor-infiltrating lymphocytes in primary liver carcinoma. It was unsorted whole blood that yielded blood RNA, and germline DNA was also extracted. Total RNA (about 500 ng) served as template for TCR beta cDNA synthesis primed by a constant-region primer. ARM-PCR, slightly modified, supplied the TCR beta libraries through three nested multiplex PCR rounds. For approximately 9 cycles apiece, the opening two PCR rounds ran with TRBV1-TRBV30 forward primers and a C-beta reverse primer. TCRdb fed the multiplex PCR reads into MiXCR, producing one record per CDR3 protein. The sample yields 300,000 to 400,000 distinct CDR3 sequences, around three fifths seen once. This CDR3 spans 14 amino acids. CDR1 and CDR2 from the germline V gene are LGHNA and YSLEER. About this clonotype itself: A much more abundant neighbour one base away suggests this may be a read error.

The sequenced material came from peripheral blood. This chain connects TRBV4-3 to TRBJ2-7; D not resolved. This clonotype originated in a man in his forties with primary liver carcinoma and hepatitis B virus infection. Written as DNA, the CDR3 is TGCGCCAGCAGCCATCGGGCCGTCACCTACGACCAGTACTTC. Protein: CASSHRAVTYDQYF.